A single sample is the source of the 15 T cell receptor beta chains below, sequenced in a study of T cells expressing NK-cell markers. Using the 5' RACE reads, TCRdb records one entry per CDR3 protein without DNA. The sample's table shows some 280,000 distinct CDR3 sequences. Sequencing was carried out using blood T cells: a sorted CD56 or NKG2C T cell subset, CD4+ or CD8+ T cells, or bulk PBMC T cells (not recorded which). The receptors here all came from a man aged 18 to 30 in good health.

This chain connects TRBV5-5 to TRBJ2-5; absent DNA, TCRdb's TRBD2 call cannot be checked. Per the germline V gene, CDR1 is SGHKS and CDR2 is YYEKEE (reference sequence). CDR3 length equals 17 residues. CDR3 region: CASSLVPAGGPGETQYF. Combining the CDR3 with reference TRBV5-5 and TRBJ2-5 gives the whole variable domain DAGVTQSPTHLIKTRGQQVTLRCSPISGHKSVSWYQQVLGQGPQFIFQYYEKEERGRGNFPDRFSARQFPNYSSELNVNALLLGDSALYLCASSLVPAGGPGETQYFGPGTRLLVL.

The rearrangement links TRBV4-2 to TRBJ2-7; TCRdb's assignment of TRBD1 cannot be checked, as there is no DNA. The CDR3 has 14 residues. Germline V gene lookup returns CDR1 LGHNA and CDR2 YNFKEQ. This CDR3 reads CASSQSQQGYEQYF.

V usage is TRBV12-3 or TRBV12-4 and J usage is TRBJ2-3. The CDR3 spans 12 residues. This CDR3 is CASSSVVDTQYF.

The rearrangement uses TRBV9 and TRBJ2-2; TCRdb picks TRBD2, but there is no DNA to check that call. The CDR3 loop spans 16 amino acids. The germline gives CDR1 SGDLS, CDR2 YYNGEE. The CDR3 protein is CASSVGWPSMSGELFF.

J is TRBJ1-5 and V is TRBV4-3. This CDR3 contains 17 residues. CDR1 is LGHNA, CDR2 YSLEER, per germline. The CDR3 spells CASSQDLGTYSNQPQHF.

The V call is TRBV29-1, the J call TRBJ1-6; no DNA is available, so the TRBD1 call from TCRdb remains unchecked. The germline V gene has CDR1 SQVTM and CDR2 ANQGSEA. The CDR3 runs 13 residues. This CDR3 is CSAGTGIGSPLHF. Drawing the rest from reference TRBV29-1 and TRBJ1-6, the complete variable domain is SAVISQKPSRDICQRGTSLTIQCQVDSQVTMMFWYRQQPGQSLTLIATANQGSEATYESGFVIDKFPISRPNLTFSTLTVSNMSPEDSSIYLCSAGTGIGSPLHFGNGTRLTVT.

The genes are TRBV10-3 and TRBJ2-7; TCRdb's D gene call, TRBD1, goes unchecked for lack of DNA. The V gene's germline CDR1 is ENHRY and CDR2 SYGVKD. The CDR3 contains 13 residues. CDR3 sequence: CAISGSGSYEQYF.

V usage is TRBV7-9 and J usage is TRBJ2-2; TCRdb lists TRBD1, though no DNA is available to test this call. CDR3 length: 16 amino acids. Germline assignment: CDR1 SEHNR and CDR2 FQNEAQ (reference sequence). The CDR3 sequence: CASSGRDRTNTGELFF. Using reference TRBV7-9 and TRBJ2-2 for the parts outside the CDR3, the full variable domain is DTGVSQNPRHKITKRGQNVTFRCDPISEHNRLYWYRQTLGQGPEFLTYFQNEAQLEKSRLLSDRFSAERPKGSFSTLEIQRTEQGDSAMYLCASSGRDRTNTGELFFGEGSRLTVL.

CDR3: CASSESQLAGYVEQFF. The chain recombines TRBV25-1 with TRBJ2-1; without DNA, the TCRdb call of TRBD2 cannot be checked. The CDR3 totals 16 residues. Germline-derived CDR1 and CDR2 are MGHDK and SYGVNS.

J is TRBJ2-6 and V is TRBV6-1; the TCRdb D gene call, TRBD2, has no DNA to confirm it. CDR1 is MNHNS and CDR2 is SASEGT in the germline V gene. This CDR3 is built from 16 residues. The CDR3 loop reads CASSPGGAPGANVLTF.

The genes are TRBV4-2 and TRBJ2-7; there is no DNA to check the TCRdb D call of TRBD2. Per the germline V gene, CDR1 is LGHNA and CDR2 is YNFKEQ. This CDR3 spans 14 amino acids. CDR3 region: CASSQEGPGGEQYF.

The rearrangement joins TRBV11-2 to TRBJ1-5. CDR3 size: 17 residues. Germline CDR1 is SGHAT and CDR2 is FQNNGV. CDR3 protein: CASSLGQGRLSNQPQHF.

The gene calls are TRBV19 and TRBJ2-3; the TCRdb D gene call, TRBD1, has no DNA to confirm it. Germline V gives CDR1 LNHDA, CDR2 SQIVND (reference sequence). The CDR3 loop spans 15 amino acids. CDR3 sequence reads: CASSETGASTDTQYF. Full variable domain (outside the CDR3, taken from reference TRBV19 and TRBJ2-3): DGGITQSPKYLFRKEGQNVTLSCEQNLNHDAMYWYRQDPGQGLRLIYYSQIVNDFQKGDIAEGYSVSREKKESFPLTVTSAQKNPTAFYLCASSETGASTDTQYFGPGTRLTVL.

The chain joins TRBV5-1 to TRBJ1-5; checking the TCRdb D call of TRBD1 is not possible without DNA. Germline values: CDR1 SGHRS, CDR2 YFSETQ. The CDR3 contains 15 residues. CDR3 loop: CASRPGGRSNQPQHF.

V is TRBV6-5 and J is TRBJ2-3. Germline CDR1 and CDR2: MNHEY and SVGAGI. The CDR3 is 15 residues long. The CDR3 sequence is CASSYSSLGTDTQYF.